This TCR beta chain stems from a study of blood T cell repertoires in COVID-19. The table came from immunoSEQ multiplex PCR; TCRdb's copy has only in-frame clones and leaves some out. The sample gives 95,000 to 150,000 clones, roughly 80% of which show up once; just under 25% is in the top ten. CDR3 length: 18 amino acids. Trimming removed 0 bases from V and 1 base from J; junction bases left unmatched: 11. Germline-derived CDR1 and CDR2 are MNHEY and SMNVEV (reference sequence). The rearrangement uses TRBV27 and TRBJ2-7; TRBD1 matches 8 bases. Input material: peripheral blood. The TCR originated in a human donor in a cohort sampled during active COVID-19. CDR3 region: CASSLSVPGGVPSYEQYF. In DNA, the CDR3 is TGTGCCAGCAGTTTATCGGTGCCAGGGGGCGTTCCTTCCTACGAGCAGTACTTC.